These 30 T cell receptor beta chains share one sample of origin, sequenced in a study of cytomegalovirus exposure and HLA in healthy donors. Amplification used 60 Vbeta primers and 13 Jbeta primers. The protocol was immunoSEQ multiplex PCR, while the TCRdb copy is restricted to in-frame clones and leaves out a portion. This sample yields some 100,000 clones, of which 70% to 80% are seen a single time; 3.5% to 5% belongs to the top ten. Sequencing used PBMCs. These receptors were taken from a female donor in good health and CMV-seropositive.

This rearrangement joins TRBV6-5 to TRBJ2-1; 7 positions agree with TRBD1. Germline CDR1 and CDR2: MNHEY and SVGAGI. Unmatched junction bases numbered 10, after V lost 2 bases and J lost 9 bases. The CDR3 sequence is 15 residues long. This chain's CDR3 is CASSYEQGSYSEQFF. As DNA, the CDR3 is TGTGCCAGCAGTTACGAACAGGGGTCTTATTCTGAGCAGTTCTTC.

This chain connects TRBV4-1 to TRBJ1-4, with TRBD1 matching over 8 bases. Trimming took 5 bases from V and 4 from J; bases not matched to a gene: 3. CDR1 is MGHRA, CDR2 YSYEKL, per germline. The CDR3 loop spans 14 amino acids. The CDR3 is CASSGDRNNEKLFF. The DNA for the CDR3 is TGCGCCAGCAGCGGGGACAGGAATAATGAAAAACTGTTTTTT.

The chain combines TRBV7-2 with TRBJ1-5; the D gene is possibly TRBD1 (5 bases). Trimming removed 5 bases from V and 0 bases from J, with 14 bases in between. In germline, CDR1 is SGHTA, CDR2 FQGNSA. This CDR3 region has 16 residues. CDR3 sequence: CASSQAAGVSNQPQHF. The DNA of the CDR3 is TGTGCCAGCAGCCAGGCGGCGGGGGTTAGCAATCAGCCCCAGCATTTT. Looking up the rest from reference TRBV7-2 and TRBJ1-5 gives the full variable domain: GAGVSQSPSNKVTEKGKDVELRCDPISGHTALYWYRQSLGQGLEFLIYFQGNSAPDKSGLPSDRFSAERTGGSVSTLTIQRTQQEDSAVYLCASSQAAGVSNQPQHFGDGTRLSIL.

This clone has only a few counts. The rearrangement links TRBV27 to TRBJ2-3; 7 positions agree with TRBD1. V was pared by 3 bases and J by 2 bases, with 5 bases of the junction left unmatched. This CDR3 spans 15 amino acids. The germline CDR1 and CDR2 sequences are MNHEY and SMNVEV (reference sequence). The CDR3 loop reads CASSFTGTVTDTQYF. The CDR3 DNA sequence: TGTGCCAGCAGTTTCACTGGGACAGTCACAGATACGCAGTATTTT.

This clone was seen once. The chain uses TRBV7-9 and TRBJ1-4; 8 bases are shared with TRBD1. Germline-derived CDR1 and CDR2 are SEHNR and FQNEAQ (reference sequence). This CDR3 is 16 amino acids long. The V segment lost 0 bases and the J segment 6 bases; nucleotides outside the gene matches: 6. The CDR3 protein is CASSLASRGQDEKLFF. DNA for the CDR3: TGTGCCAGCAGCTTAGCGTCCAGGGGGCAGGATGAAAAACTGTTTTTT. Full variable domain (outside the CDR3, taken from reference TRBV7-9 and TRBJ1-4): DTGVSQNPRHKITKRGQNVTFRCDPISEHNRLYWYRQTLGQGPEFLTYFQNEAQLEKSRLLSDRFSAERPKGSFSTLEIQRTEQGDSAMYLCASSLASRGQDEKLFFGSGTQLSVL.

This clone was counted only a few times. This chain joins TRBV2 and TRBJ1-4, with 7 bases that match TRBD1. Germline CDR1 SNHLY, CDR2 FYNNEI. J gave up 0 bases and V 5 bases, and 9 bases lay outside the gene matches. There are 17 residues in the CDR3. CDR3: CASSTGQPQATNEKLFF. The CDR3 DNA sequence: TGTGCCAGCAGTACGGGACAGCCACAAGCAACTAATGAAAAACTGTTTTTT.

The rearrangement uses TRBV6-6 and TRBJ2-1, with 7 positions matching TRBD1. This CDR3 is 15 amino acids long. Unmatched junction bases numbered 5, after V lost 2 bases and J lost 4 bases. CDR1 and CDR2 from the germline V gene are MNHNY and SVGAGI (reference sequence). The CDR3 spells CASSYGQASYNEQFF. The CDR3 bases are TGTGCCAGCAGTTACGGACAGGCCTCATACAATGAGCAGTTCTTC.

The chain links TRBV6-1 to TRBJ2-4; no firm D call. Germline V gene lookup returns CDR1 MNHNS and CDR2 SASEGT. The V end lost 1 base, the J end lost 3 bases, and 7 bases lay between the germline ends. There are 14 residues in the CDR3. The CDR3: CASSEVPGKNIQYF. CDR3 coding DNA: TGTGCCAGCAGTGAAGTCCCGGGCAAAAACATTCAGTACTTC.

CDR3 sequence (DNA): TGTGCCAGCAGCCCCCCAGGGGGGGAGACCCAGTACTTC. This codes for CASSPPGGETQYF. The chain has TRBV7-6 and TRBJ2-5, with D perhaps matching TRBD1 (7 bases). The CDR3 contains 13 residues. Trimming took off 5 bases at V and 5 bases at J, with 12 bases between the two ends. In germline, CDR1 is SGHVS, CDR2 FNYEAQ.

The chain carries TRBV14 and TRBJ2-1; the D is unclear. The germline gives CDR1 SGHDN, CDR2 FVKESK. V was pared by 1 base and J by 1 base, with 5 bases between. The CDR3 length is 14 residues. CDR3 DNA sequence: TGTGCCAGCAGCCAAGGGGCATCCTACAATGAGCAGTTCTTC. Translating it yields CASSQGASYNEQFF.

The V gene is TRBV19, the J gene TRBJ1-2, with D unresolved. CDR3 length: 16 residues. Trimming shortened V by 1 base and J by 0 bases, and 12 bases separated the two germline ends. Germline V gene data show CDR1 as LNHDA and CDR2 as SQIVND (reference sequence). The CDR3 sequence is CASSIVFEGANYGYTF. CDR3 nucleotide sequence: TGTGCCAGTAGTATAGTCTTTGAGGGAGCTAACTATGGCTACACCTTC.

V is TRBV5-6 and J is TRBJ2-3; tentative D call: TRBD2 (6 bases). V lost 2 bases and J lost 4, with 14 bases in between. Germline CDR1 is SGHDT and CDR2 is YYEEEE. The CDR3 covers 15 residues. Here the CDR3 DNA reads TGTGCCAGCAGCTTCTCTTCGGGAGTAGCAGATACGCAGTATTTT. Amino acid sequence: CASSFSSGVADTQYF.

In the case of this clone: At one end, the junction sequence differs from germline, possibly due to a read error. This chain connects TRBV2 to TRBJ1-3; a possible D gene is TRBD1 (5 bases). CDR1 and CDR2 (germline): SNHLY, FYNNEI. The CDR3 loop spans 14 amino acids. The chain's CDR3 is CASSEQGTGNIIYF. Written as DNA, the CDR3 is TGTGCCAGCAGTGAACAGGGAACTGGAAACATCATATATTTT.

The V gene is TRBV7-2, the J gene TRBJ2-1; 8 nucleotides agree with TRBD2. The CDR3 sequence is 14 residues long. Germline CDR1 SGHTA, CDR2 FQGNSA. The trim removed 2 bases at V and 6 bases at J, leaving 3 bases unmatched. The CDR3: CASSLRLAGNEQFF. As DNA, the CDR3 is TGTGCCAGCAGCTTAAGGCTAGCGGGCAATGAGCAGTTCTTC.

CDR3: CASSGFTIRAFF. In DNA form, the CDR3 reads TGTGCCAGTTCGGGATTTACAATCCGGGCTTTCTTT. The chain uses TRBV5-8 and TRBJ1-1; no clear D gene. The CDR3 runs to 12 residues. The ends were cut back, 8 bases at V and 11 bases at J, with 19 bases in the middle. Germline assignment: CDR1 SGHTS and CDR2 YDEGEE.

The chain recombines TRBV4-2 with TRBJ2-3; 11 bases are shared with TRBD2. Germline V gene data show CDR1 as LGHNA and CDR2 as YNFKEQ. V trimming: 2 bases; J trimming: 0 bases; junction bases outside the gene matches: 7. This CDR3 has 18 amino acids. The CDR3 DNA reads TGTGCCAGCAGCCAACGGCTAGCGGGAGGATCTAGCACAGATACGCAGTATTTT. It is translated as CASSQRLAGGSSTDTQYF.

V is TRBV30 and J is TRBJ2-7; D might be TRBD2 (6 bases). V lost 0 bases, J lost 4 bases, and 13 bases lay in between. Germline V gene data show CDR1 as GTSNPN and CDR2 as SVGIG (reference sequence). The CDR3 is 14 amino acids. CDR3 in amino acids: CAWSVGGTGYEQYF. The CDR3 nucleotides are TGTGCCTGGAGTGTCGGGGGAACGGGTTACGAGCAGTACTTC.

This clone occurred once. The junction and the germline gene differ at one end; a read error may be behind it. The chain couples TRBV20-1 to TRBJ2-1, with 8 bases matching TRBD2. CDR3 size: 11 residues. CDR1 DFQATT and CDR2 SNEGSKA come from the germline V gene (reference sequence). CDR3 region: CSSGTYNEQFF. The CDR3 bases are TGTAGTAGCGGGACCTACAATGAGCAGTTCTTC.

The V gene is TRBV7-9, the J gene TRBJ2-3, with TRBD2 identical over 7 bases. The V gene's germline CDR1 is SEHNR and CDR2 FQNEAQ (reference sequence). The CDR3 is made up of 17 amino acids. V lost 0 bases and J lost 3; bases outside the gene matches: 9. CDR3 amino acids: CASSLASGGLRTDTQYF. DNA for the CDR3: TGTGCCAGCAGCTTAGCTTCGGGAGGCCTTAGAACAGATACGCAGTATTTT.

The J gene is TRBJ2-7, the V gene TRBV6-1, with 11 positions matching TRBD1. The CDR3 is 15 residues long. Per the germline V gene, CDR1 is MNHNS and CDR2 is SASEGT. The J segment lost 0 bases and the V segment lost 6 bases, leaving 4 bases of the junction unmatched. CDR3 sequence (DNA): TGTGCCAGCAGGCTAGGGACAGGGGGCTCCTACGAGCAGTACTTC. Translated, it gives CASRLGTGGSYEQYF.

V and J are TRBV15 and TRBJ2-3; D gene unclear. The CDR3 is 15 residues long. Trimming stripped 1 base from V and 2 bases from J, with 10 bases between. Germline loops: CDR1 LNHNV, CDR2 YYDKDF (reference sequence). CDR3 region: CATSRVAAITDTQYF. DNA of the CDR3: TGTGCCACCAGCAGAGTTGCGGCCATCACAGATACGCAGTATTTT.

This clone showed up just a few times. The J gene is TRBJ1-2, the V gene TRBV6-6, with 11 bases lining up with TRBD1. CDR1 and CDR2 (germline): MNHNY, SVGAGI (reference sequence). The trim removed 2 bases at V and 9 bases at J, leaving 11 bases unmatched. This CDR3 contains 16 residues. CDR3 sequence: CASSYVGQGGRTCYTF. In DNA, the CDR3 is TGTGCCAGCAGTTACGTGGGACAGGGGGGACGGACCTGCTACACCTTC.

This sequence joins TRBV5-4 and TRBJ2-7; 8 bases agree with TRBD2. Germline V gene data show CDR1 as SGHNT and CDR2 as YYREEE (reference sequence). J gave up 2 bases and V 6 bases, and 7 bases lay outside the gene matches. The CDR3 extends over 14 amino acids. CDR3 in amino acids: CASNSAGEPYEQYF. CDR3 DNA: TGTGCCAGCAACTCAGCGGGGGAACCCTACGAGCAGTACTTC.

J is TRBJ1-2 and V is TRBV19; 7 bases are a match to TRBD1. Looked up from germline, CDR1 is LNHDA and CDR2 is SQIVND (reference sequence). V gave up 4 bases and J gave up 6 bases; unmatched junction bases: 8. The CDR3 sequence is 14 residues long. DNA for the CDR3: TGTGCCAGTAGTAGACAGGGCAATAAGGATGGCTACACCTTC. Its protein is CASSRQGNKDGYTF.

The V and J genes are TRBV30 and TRBJ1-2; 8 nucleotides align to TRBD1. The J segment lost 6 bases and the V segment lost 5 bases, leaving 8 bases of the junction unmatched. The CDR3 has 13 amino acids. Germline V gene sequence: CDR1 GTSNPN, CDR2 SVGIG (reference sequence). CDR3 sequence (DNA): TGTGCCTGGGAAATCGACAGGGGTAATGGCTACACCTTC. Its protein is CAWEIDRGNGYTF.

The chain uses TRBV11-2 and TRBJ2-7; D is possibly TRBD1 (6 bases). The CDR3 loop spans 15 amino acids. Trimming left V 4 bases short and J 0 bases short, with 13 bases between. The germline V gene has CDR1 SGHAT and CDR2 FQNNGV. The chain's CDR3 is CASSSRQASSYEQYF. Written as DNA, the CDR3 is TGTGCCAGCAGCTCGCGACAGGCTAGCTCCTACGAGCAGTACTTC.

The chain links TRBV9 to TRBJ2-1; D is possibly TRBD2 (7 bases). Germline loops: CDR1 SGDLS, CDR2 YYNGEE. The CDR3 has 17 amino acids. The V and J ends lost 4 bases and 1 base respectively, with 18 bases between them. The CDR3 sequence: CASSQDGGRASYNEQFF. As DNA, the CDR3 is TGTGCCAGCAGCCAGGACGGGGGGCGGGCTTCCTACAATGAGCAGTTCTTC.

The chain couples TRBV18 to TRBJ2-3, with D tentatively TRBD2 (6 bases). Germline V lookup: CDR1 KGHSH, CDR2 LQKENI. V lost 1 base to trimming and J lost 4 bases, with 18 bases between them. The CDR3 has 17 residues. The CDR3 DNA follows: TGTGCCAGCTCACCACAGGTCCGGGGATGGAGGGCAGATACGCAGTATTTT. This codes for CASSPQVRGWRADTQYF. The variable domain in full, with the rest retrieved from reference TRBV18 and TRBJ2-3, is NAGVMQNPRHLVRRRGQEARLRCSPMKGHSHVYWYRQLPEEGLKFMVYLQKENIIDESGMPKERFSAEFPKEGPSILRIQQVVRGDSAAYFCASSPQVRGWRADTQYFGPGTRLTVL.

Comments on this clone: At one end, the junction sequence differs from germline, possibly due to a read error. J is TRBJ2-1 and V is TRBV7-2; a weak D match, TRBD1 (6 bases). CDR3 length equals 15 residues. In germline, CDR1 is SGHTA, CDR2 FQGNSA. The CDR3 reads CASSWQGLLTDEQFF. The CDR3 DNA follows: TGTGCCAGCAGCTGGCAGGGGTTGTTGACGGATGAACAGTTCTTC.

This chain connects TRBV5-1 to TRBJ2-3; TRBD2 agrees at 12 bases. Per the germline V gene, CDR1 is SGHRS and CDR2 is YFSETQ. V gave up 4 bases and J gave up 0 bases; unmatched junction bases: 15. This CDR3 has 20 residues. CDR3 loop: CASSLRAGLAGGTSTDTQYF. As DNA, the CDR3 is TGCGCCAGCAGCCTGAGGGCGGGCCTAGCGGGGGGGACTAGCACAGATACGCAGTATTTT.